Sequencing of this T cell receptor beta chain was carried out in a study of blood T cell repertoires in COVID-19. V was pared by 0 bases and J by 5 bases, with 3 bases of the junction left unmatched. The germline V gene encodes CDR1 MGHRA and CDR2 YSYEKL. This CDR3 spans 15 amino acids. Profiled with immunoSEQ multiplex PCR; TCRdb holds only in-frame clones, not every one. This sample has some 130,000 clones; 86% occur once, and the top ten carry around 4.2%. Material for sequencing was PBMCs or T cells enriched from blood (not recorded which). The TCR originated in a middle-aged man who had recovered from COVID-19. The gene calls are TRBV4-1 and TRBJ2-2; TRBD2 matches at 7 bases. CDR3 bases: TGCGCCAGCAGCCAAGAATGGGGAGGGACCGGGGAGCTGTTTTTT. As protein: CASSQEWGGTGELFF.